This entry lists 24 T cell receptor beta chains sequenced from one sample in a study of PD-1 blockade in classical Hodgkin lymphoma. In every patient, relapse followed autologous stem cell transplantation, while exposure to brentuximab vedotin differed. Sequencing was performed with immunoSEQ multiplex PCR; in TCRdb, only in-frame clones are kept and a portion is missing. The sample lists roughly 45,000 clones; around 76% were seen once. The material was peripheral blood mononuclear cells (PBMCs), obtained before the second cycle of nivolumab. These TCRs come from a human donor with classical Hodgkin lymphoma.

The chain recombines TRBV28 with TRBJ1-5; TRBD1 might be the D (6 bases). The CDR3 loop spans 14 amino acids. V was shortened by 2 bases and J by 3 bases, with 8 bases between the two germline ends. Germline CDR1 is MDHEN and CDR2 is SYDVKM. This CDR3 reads CASSLGQPNQPQHF. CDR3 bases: TGTGCCAGCAGTTTAGGACAGCCCAATCAGCCCCAGCATTTT.

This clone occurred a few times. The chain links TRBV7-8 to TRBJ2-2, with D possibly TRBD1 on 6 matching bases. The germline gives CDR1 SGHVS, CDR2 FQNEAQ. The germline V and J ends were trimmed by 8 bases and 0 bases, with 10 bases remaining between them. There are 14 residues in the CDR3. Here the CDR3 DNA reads TGTGCCAGCCTAGGACAGACGAACACCGGGGAGCTGTTTTTT. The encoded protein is CASLGQTNTGELFF.

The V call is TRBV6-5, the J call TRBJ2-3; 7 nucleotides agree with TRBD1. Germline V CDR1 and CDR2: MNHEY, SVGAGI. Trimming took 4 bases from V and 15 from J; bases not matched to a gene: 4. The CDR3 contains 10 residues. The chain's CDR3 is CASSFGQVYF. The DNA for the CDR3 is TGTGCCAGCAGTTTCGGACAGGTATATTTT.

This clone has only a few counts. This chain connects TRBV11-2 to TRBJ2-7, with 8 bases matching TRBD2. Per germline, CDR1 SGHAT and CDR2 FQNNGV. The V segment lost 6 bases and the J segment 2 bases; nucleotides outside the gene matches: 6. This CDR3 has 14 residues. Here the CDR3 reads CASRGQAGAYEQYF. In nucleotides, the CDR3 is TGTGCCAGCAGGGGGCAAGCGGGGGCCTACGAGCAGTACTTC.

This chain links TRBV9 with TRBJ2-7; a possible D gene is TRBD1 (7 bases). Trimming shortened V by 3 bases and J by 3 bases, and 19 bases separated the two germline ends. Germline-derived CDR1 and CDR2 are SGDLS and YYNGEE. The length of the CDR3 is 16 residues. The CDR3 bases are TGTGCCAGCAGCGAGGTGGGGGGACAGCAAGTCTACGAGCAGTACTTC. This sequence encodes CASSEVGGQQVYEQYF.

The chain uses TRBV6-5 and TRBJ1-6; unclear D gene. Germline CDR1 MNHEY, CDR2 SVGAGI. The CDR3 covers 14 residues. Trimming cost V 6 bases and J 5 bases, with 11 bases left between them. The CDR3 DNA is TGTGCCAGCAGGACAAGCCTGAATAATTCACCCCTCCACTTT. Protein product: CASRTSLNNSPLHF.

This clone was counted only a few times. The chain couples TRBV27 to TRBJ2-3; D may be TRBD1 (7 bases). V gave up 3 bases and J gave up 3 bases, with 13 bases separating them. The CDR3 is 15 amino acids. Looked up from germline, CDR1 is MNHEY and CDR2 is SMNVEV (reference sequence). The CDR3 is CASSLEGARTDTQYF. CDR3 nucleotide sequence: TGTGCCAGCAGTTTGGAGGGGGCGCGGACAGATACGCAGTATTTT.

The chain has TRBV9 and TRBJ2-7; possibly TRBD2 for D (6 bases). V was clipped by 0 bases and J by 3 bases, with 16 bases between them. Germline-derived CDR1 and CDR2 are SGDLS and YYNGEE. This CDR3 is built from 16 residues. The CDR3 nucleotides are TGTGCCAGCAGCGTAGACGACCCCGGGGGTAGCTACGAGCAGTACTTC. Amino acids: CASSVDDPGGSYEQYF.

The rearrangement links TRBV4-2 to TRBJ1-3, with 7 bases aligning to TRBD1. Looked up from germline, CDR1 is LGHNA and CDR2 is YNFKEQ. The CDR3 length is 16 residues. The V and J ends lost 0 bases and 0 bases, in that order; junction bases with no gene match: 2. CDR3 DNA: TGTGCCAGCAGCCAAGATGACAGGGTCTCTGGAAACACCATATATTTT. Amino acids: CASSQDDRVSGNTIYF.

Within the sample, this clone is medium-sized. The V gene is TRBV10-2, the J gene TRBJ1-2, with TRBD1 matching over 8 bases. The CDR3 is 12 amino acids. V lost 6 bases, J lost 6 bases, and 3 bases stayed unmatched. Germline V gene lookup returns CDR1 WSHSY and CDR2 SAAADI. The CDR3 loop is CASRDREDGYTF. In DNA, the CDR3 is TGCGCCAGCAGGGACAGGGAGGATGGCTACACCTTC.

The CDR3 region is CSALNTGELFF. As DNA, the CDR3 is TGCAGTGCCTTGAACACCGGGGAGCTGTTTTTT. The J gene is TRBJ2-2, the V gene TRBV20-1, with D hard to call. Germline V gives CDR1 DFQATT, CDR2 SNEGSKA (reference sequence). CDR3 length: 11 residues. Trimming stripped 6 bases from V and 1 base from J, with 3 bases between.

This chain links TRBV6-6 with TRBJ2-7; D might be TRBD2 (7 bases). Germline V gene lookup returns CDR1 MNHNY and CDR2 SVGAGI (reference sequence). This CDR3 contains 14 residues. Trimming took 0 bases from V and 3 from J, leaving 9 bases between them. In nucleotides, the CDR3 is TGTGCCAGCAGTTACTCGAGGGGGGGCTACGAGCAGTACTTC. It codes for CASSYSRGGYEQYF.

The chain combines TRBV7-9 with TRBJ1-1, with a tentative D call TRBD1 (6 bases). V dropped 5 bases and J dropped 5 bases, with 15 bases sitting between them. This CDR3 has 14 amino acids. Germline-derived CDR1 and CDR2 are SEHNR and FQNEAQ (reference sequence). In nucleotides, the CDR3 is TGTGCCAGCAGCCGCCGGGACACTTATACTGAAGCTTTCTTT. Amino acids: CASSRRDTYTEAFF.

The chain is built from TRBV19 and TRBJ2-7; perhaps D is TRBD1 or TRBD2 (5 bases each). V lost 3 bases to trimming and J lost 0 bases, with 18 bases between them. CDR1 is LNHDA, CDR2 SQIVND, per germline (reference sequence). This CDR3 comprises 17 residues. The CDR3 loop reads CASSMTALSGTSYEQYF. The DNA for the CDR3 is TGTGCCAGTAGTATGACAGCTTTAAGCGGAACCTCCTACGAGCAGTACTTC.

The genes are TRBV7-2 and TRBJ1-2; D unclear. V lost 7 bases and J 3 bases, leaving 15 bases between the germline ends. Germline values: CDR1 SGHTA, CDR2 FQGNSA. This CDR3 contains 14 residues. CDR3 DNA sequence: TGTGCCAGCAACGCTCAAAGGAGCCACTATGGCTACACCTTC. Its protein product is CASNAQRSHYGYTF.

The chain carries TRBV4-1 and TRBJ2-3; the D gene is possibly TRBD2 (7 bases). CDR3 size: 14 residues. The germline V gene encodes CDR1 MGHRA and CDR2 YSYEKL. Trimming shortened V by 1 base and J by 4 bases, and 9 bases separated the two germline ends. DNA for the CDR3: TGCGCCAGCAGCCAAGCGGGGGGCCCAGATACGCAGTATTTT. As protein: CASSQAGGPDTQYF.

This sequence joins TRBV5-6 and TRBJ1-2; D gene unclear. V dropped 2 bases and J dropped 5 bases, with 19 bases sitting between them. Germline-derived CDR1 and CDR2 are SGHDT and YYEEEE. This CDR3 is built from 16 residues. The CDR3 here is CASSLDRLAGSYGYTF. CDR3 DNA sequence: TGTGCCAGCAGCTTAGATCGGTTGGCCGGGAGTTATGGCTACACCTTC. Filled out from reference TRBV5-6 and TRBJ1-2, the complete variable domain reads DAGVTQSPTHLIKTRGQQVTLRCSPKSGHDTVSWYQQALGQGPQFIFQYYEEEERQRGNFPDRFSGHQFPNYSSELNVNALLLGDSALYLCASSLDRLAGSYGYTFGSGTRLTVV.

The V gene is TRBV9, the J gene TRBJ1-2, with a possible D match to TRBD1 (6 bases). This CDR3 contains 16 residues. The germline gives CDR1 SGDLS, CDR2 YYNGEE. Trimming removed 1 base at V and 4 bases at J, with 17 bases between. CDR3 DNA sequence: TGTGCCAGCAGCGTACCCTCCGACAGGCTGGGCTATGGCTACACCTTC. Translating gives CASSVPSDRLGYGYTF.

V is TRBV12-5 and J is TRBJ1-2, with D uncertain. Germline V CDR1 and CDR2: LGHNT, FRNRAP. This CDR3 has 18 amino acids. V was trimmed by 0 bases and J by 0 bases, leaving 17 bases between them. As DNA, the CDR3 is TGTGCTAGTGGTTTGGTAACGGAATGGACGGGTTCTAACTATGGCTACACCTTC. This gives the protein CASGLVTEWTGSNYGYTF. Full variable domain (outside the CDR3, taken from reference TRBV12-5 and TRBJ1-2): DARVTQTPRHKVTEMGQEVTMRCQPILGHNTVFWYRQTMMQGLELLAYFRNRAPLDDSGMPKDRFSAEMPDATLATLKIQPSEPRDSAVYFCASGLVTEWTGSNYGYTFGSGTRLTVV.

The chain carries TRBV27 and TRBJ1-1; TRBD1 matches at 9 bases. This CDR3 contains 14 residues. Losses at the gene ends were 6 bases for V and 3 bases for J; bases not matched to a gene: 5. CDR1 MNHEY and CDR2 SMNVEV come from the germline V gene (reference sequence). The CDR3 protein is CASRYTGGYTEAFF. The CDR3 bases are TGTGCCAGCAGATATACAGGGGGCTACACTGAAGCTTTCTTT.

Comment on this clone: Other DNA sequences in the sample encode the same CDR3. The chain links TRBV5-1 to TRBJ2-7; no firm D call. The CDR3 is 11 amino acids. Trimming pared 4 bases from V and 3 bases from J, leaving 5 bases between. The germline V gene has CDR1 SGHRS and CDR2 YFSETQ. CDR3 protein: CASSPGYEQYF. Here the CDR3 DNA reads TGCGCCAGCAGCCCCGGCTACGAGCAGTACTTC.

CDR3 sequence: CASSTGINSPLHF. CDR3 DNA sequence: TGCGCCAGCAGCACAGGTATTAATTCACCCCTCCACTTT. This chain joins TRBV5-1 and TRBJ1-6; weak D call: TRBD1 (5 bases). Germline V gene data show CDR1 as SGHRS and CDR2 as YFSETQ. V shed 4 bases and J shed 6 bases, with 8 bases lying between them. This CDR3 is 13 amino acids long.

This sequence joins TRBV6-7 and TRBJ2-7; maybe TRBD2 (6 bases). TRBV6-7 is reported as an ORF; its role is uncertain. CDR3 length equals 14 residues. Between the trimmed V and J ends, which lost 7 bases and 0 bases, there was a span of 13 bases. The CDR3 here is CASTKAGNSYEQYF. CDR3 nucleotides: TGTGCCAGCACAAAGGCGGGGAACTCCTACGAGCAGTACTTC.

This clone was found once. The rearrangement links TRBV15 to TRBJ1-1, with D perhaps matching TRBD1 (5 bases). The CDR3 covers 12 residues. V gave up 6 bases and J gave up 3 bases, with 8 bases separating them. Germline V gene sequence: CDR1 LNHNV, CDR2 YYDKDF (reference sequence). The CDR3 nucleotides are TGTGCCACCAGGGGGGGGTACACTGAAGCTTTCTTT. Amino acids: CATRGGYTEAFF.